One sample yielded the 24 T cell receptor beta chains listed below, sequenced in a study of identical twins. A single record per CDR3 protein comes from TCRdb applying MiXCR to the 5' RACE reads. The table shows about 890,000 distinct CDR3 sequences, with 9% to 15% occurring only once. Another study also made use of these data, one on yellow fever vaccine responses in identical twins.

Sequenced: PBMCs. The receptors originated from a woman under 30 in good health.

This clonotype has just a few counts. The rearrangement joins TRBV4-1 to TRBJ1-1, with D uncertain. Per the germline V gene, CDR1 is MGHRA and CDR2 is YSYEKL. The CDR3 is 17 amino acids. Trimming removed 5 bases at V and 5 bases at J, with 24 bases between. CDR3 sequence: CASSRTGGTFPTTEAFF. DNA of the CDR3: TGCGCCAGCAGCAGGACGGGAGGCACCTTCCCCACAACTGAAGCTTTCTTT.

The rearrangement links TRBV4-2 to TRBJ2-1; either TRBD1 or TRBD2 may fit D (5 bases each). Germline V gene lookup returns CDR1 LGHNA and CDR2 YNFKEQ. CDR3 length equals 14 residues. Trimming shortened V by 1 base and J by 4 bases, and 8 bases separated the two germline ends. The CDR3 coding sequence is TGTGCCAGCAGCCAAGGATGGGGGTACAATGAGCAGTTCTTC. Its protein product is CASSQGWGYNEQFF.

For the CDR3, the DNA is TGCAGTGCCCGGACAGTGGCCCGTAATGAGCAGTTCTTC. Its protein is CSARTVARNEQFF. The chain combines TRBV20-1 with TRBJ2-1; tentatively, D is TRBD1 (6 bases). Germline values: CDR1 DFQATT, CDR2 SNEGSKA (reference sequence). V lost 6 bases, J lost 7 bases, and 16 bases lay in between. The length of the CDR3 is 13 residues.

This clonotype has ten or more counts. The chain carries TRBV28 and TRBJ2-7; D is possibly TRBD1 (6 bases). Germline CDR1 and CDR2: MDHEN and SYDVKM. This CDR3 is built from 14 residues. V lost 5 bases and J 6 bases, leaving 17 bases between the germline ends. DNA of the CDR3: TGTGCCAGCAGTCCCCCCAATAGGGGGTCCGAGCAGTACTTC. It yields the protein CASSPPNRGSEQYF.

The V and J genes are TRBV11-2 and TRBJ2-6; the match to TRBD2 covers 12 bases. J was trimmed by 2 bases and V by 1 base; bases with no gene match: 6. This CDR3 spans 19 amino acids. Per the germline V gene, CDR1 is SGHAT and CDR2 is FQNNGV. In DNA, the CDR3 is TGTGCCAGCAGCTTAGTAGTTCTAGCGGGAGGGCCTGGGGCCAACGTCCTGACTTTC. It translates to CASSLVVLAGGPGANVLTF.

This clonotype has a handful of counts. The chain recombines TRBV28 with TRBJ1-2; D gene unclear. The CDR3 length is 14 residues. V shed 3 bases and J shed 2 bases, with 10 bases lying between them. Germline V gene lookup returns CDR1 MDHEN and CDR2 SYDVKM. CDR3: CASSFMTVNYGYTF. CDR3 nucleotide sequence: TGTGCCAGCAGTTTTATGACGGTGAACTATGGCTACACCTTC.

This clonotype was seen many times. J is TRBJ1-1 and V is TRBV7-6; D perhaps matches TRBD1 (6 bases). Trimming removed 1 base from V and 1 base from J, with 10 bases in between. The V gene's germline CDR1 is SGHVS and CDR2 FNYEAQ. The CDR3 contains 15 residues. CDR3 in amino acids: CASSLVGQTNTEAFF. CDR3 coding DNA: TGTGCCAGCAGCTTAGTGGGACAAACGAACACTGAAGCTTTCTTT.

CDR3 in DNA: TGCAGTGCTAGTAAGGGGGCTTTGAACACTGAAGCTTTCTTT. Translating gives CSASKGALNTEAFF. The chain recombines TRBV20-1 with TRBJ1-1, with TRBD1 identical over 7 bases. The V and J ends lost 3 bases and 0 bases, in that order; junction bases with no gene match: 4. Germline V gene lookup returns CDR1 DFQATT and CDR2 SNEGSKA (reference sequence). CDR3 length: 14 amino acids.

The rearrangement links TRBV3-1 to TRBJ1-4; 7 bases line up with TRBD1. Losses at the gene ends were 3 bases for V and 7 bases for J; bases not matched to a gene: 8. The CDR3 runs 15 residues. Germline V gene data show CDR1 as LGHDT and CDR2 as YNNKEL (reference sequence). The CDR3 spells CASSQDPGGIEKLFF. The CDR3, as DNA: TGTGCCAGCAGCCAGGATCCAGGGGGTATTGAAAAACTGTTTTTT.

This clonotype was detected only a few times. The CDR3, as DNA: TGTGCCAGCAGCCAACCAGGCTCTGGGGCCAACGTCCTGACTTTC. Translation gives CASSQPGSGANVLTF. The chain combines TRBV3-1 with TRBJ2-6; D gene ambiguous. Germline V gene lookup returns CDR1 LGHDT and CDR2 YNNKEL (reference sequence). CDR3 length equals 15 residues. V was shortened by 2 bases and J by 0 bases, with 5 bases between the two germline ends.

The V and J genes are TRBV6-2 or TRBV6-3 and TRBJ1-1; D not certain. Germline V gene data show CDR1 as MNHEY and CDR2 as SVGEGT. The V gene lost 0 bases and the J gene lost 0 bases, with 8 bases spanning the gap. The CDR3 is made up of 15 amino acids. CDR3 nucleotide sequence: TGTGCCAGCAGTTACTCTAGAAGACTGAACACTGAAGCTTTCTTT. Protein: CASSYSRRLNTEAFF.

This rearrangement joins TRBV6-1 to TRBJ2-7; the D is unclear. Germline lookup yields CDR1 MNHNS and CDR2 SASEGT. The CDR3 totals 12 residues. V lost 3 bases to trimming and J lost 2 bases, with 5 bases between them. The CDR3 nucleotides read TGTGCCAGCAGTGAGACGCCCTACGAGCAGTACGTC. As protein: CASSETPYEQYV.

The table lists this clonotype with many counts. The chain is built from TRBV28 and TRBJ2-7; TRBD1 agrees at 11 bases. CDR1 MDHEN and CDR2 SYDVKM come from the germline V gene. V lost 5 bases and J lost 5; bases outside the gene matches: 5. The CDR3 is 14 residues long. CDR3 loop: CASSPGQGAHEQYV. DNA for the CDR3: TGTGCCAGCAGTCCCGGACAGGGGGCCCACGAGCAGTACGTC.

This clonotype was seen many times. The chain carries TRBV5-1 and TRBJ2-2, with 12 bases aligning to TRBD2. CDR3 length: 16 residues. The V segment lost 4 bases and the J segment 5 bases; nucleotides outside the gene matches: 6. Germline lookup yields CDR1 SGHRS and CDR2 YFSETQ. The CDR3 sequence: CASSDKLAGGTGELFF. DNA for the CDR3: TGCGCCAGCAGCGACAAGCTAGCGGGGGGGACCGGGGAGCTGTTTTTT.

This rearrangement joins TRBV20-1 to TRBJ2-5; 10 nucleotides agree with TRBD2. The germline V gene encodes CDR1 DFQATT and CDR2 SNEGSKA (reference sequence). CDR3 size: 15 residues. Trimming took 5 bases from V and 4 from J; bases not matched to a gene: 10. This CDR3 is CSAVAGGHPLETQYF. The CDR3 DNA sequence: TGCAGTGCTGTAGCGGGGGGCCATCCATTAGAGACCCAGTACTTC.

This clonotype has a handful of counts. The V call is TRBV6-1, the J call TRBJ2-7; the D gene is possibly TRBD2 (7 bases). This CDR3 is 13 amino acids long. Germline V gives CDR1 MNHNS, CDR2 SASEGT. The V gene lost 7 bases and the J gene lost 7 bases, with 17 bases spanning the gap. The chain's CDR3 is CASKGGWELEQYV. The CDR3 DNA reads as TGTGCCAGCAAGGGGGGGTGGGAGTTGGAGCAGTACGTC.

The chain carries TRBV7-7 and TRBJ2-3; 8 bases align to TRBD2. The CDR3 is 16 residues long. Germline V gene lookup returns CDR1 SSHAT and CDR2 FNYEAQ (reference sequence). The junction had 8 bases not matched to a gene; V was cut back by 2 bases and J by 4 bases. This CDR3 is CASSLRPAGVPDTQYF. DNA for the CDR3: TGTGCCAGCAGCTTACGGCCAGCGGGAGTCCCAGATACGCAGTATTTT.

The rearrangement joins TRBV11-1 to TRBJ2-2, with 10 bases lining up with TRBD1. The germline CDR1 and CDR2 sequences are SGHAT and FQDESV (reference sequence). The CDR3 totals 19 residues. The trim removed 1 base at V and 6 bases at J, leaving 14 bases unmatched. CDR3 nucleotides: TGTGCCAGCAGCTTAGGGGCCCGAGACCGGGACAGGGGATCCGGGGAGCTGTTTTTT. This encodes CASSLGARDRDRGSGELFF.

V and J are TRBV20-1 and TRBJ2-3; 10 positions agree with TRBD2. Per the germline V gene, CDR1 is DFQATT and CDR2 is SNEGSKA (reference sequence). V shed 3 bases and J 1 base; nucleotides not matched to a gene: 7. The CDR3 contains 16 residues. The CDR3 is CSASGWGTSGTDTQYF. CDR3 bases: TGCAGTGCTAGTGGTTGGGGGACTAGCGGCACAGATACGCAGTATTTT.

This clonotype was detected a few times. This rearrangement joins TRBV20-1 to TRBJ2-7; 12 bases agree with TRBD2. CDR1 is DFQATT and CDR2 is SNEGSKA in the germline V gene (reference sequence). The CDR3 is 14 amino acids. V lost 2 bases, J lost 4 bases, and 3 bases stayed unmatched. The CDR3 DNA reads TGCAGTGCTAGATGGACTAGCGGGAAATACGAGCAGTACTTC. It translates to CSARWTSGKYEQYF.

This clonotype was observed a handful of times. The V gene is TRBV3-1, the J gene TRBJ2-7, with 9 bases that match TRBD2. After removal of 8 bases from V and 3 bases from J, the junction contained 5 bases not matched to a gene. Germline V gene sequence: CDR1 LGHDT, CDR2 YNNKEL (reference sequence). The CDR3 is made up of 13 amino acids. As DNA, the CDR3 is TGTGCCAGCCGGCGGGAGGGCCTCTACGAGCAGTACTTC. This gives the protein CASRREGLYEQYF.

The genes are TRBV7-9 and TRBJ2-3, with D perhaps matching TRBD1 (6 bases). This CDR3 has 15 amino acids. Trimming pared 1 base from V and 2 bases from J, leaving 10 bases between. CDR1 SEHNR and CDR2 FQNEAQ come from the germline V gene (reference sequence). The CDR3 spells CASSLGDRTTDTQYF. The CDR3 DNA follows: TGTGCCAGCAGCTTAGGCGACAGGACCACAGATACGCAGTATTTT.

There are many counts of this clonotype. Compared with germline, one end of the junction differs, possibly owing to a read error. The chain recombines TRBV5-1 with TRBJ1-1; the match to TRBD1 covers 11 bases. This CDR3 has 14 residues. Germline V gives CDR1 SGHRS, CDR2 YFSETQ. CDR3 amino acids: CASSRDRGGTEAFF. CDR3 DNA: TGTGCCAGCAGCCGGGACAGGGGGGGCACTGAAGCTTTCTTT.

This clonotype was found a few times. This sequence joins TRBV5-1 and TRBJ2-3, with D maybe TRBD1 (6 bases). Per germline, CDR1 SGHRS and CDR2 YFSETQ. The V gene lost 2 bases and the J gene lost 5 bases, with 12 bases spanning the gap. The CDR3 is made up of 14 amino acids. The CDR3 sequence is CASSLLRGKDTQYF. The CDR3 DNA is TGCGCCAGCAGCTTACTCAGGGGAAAAGATACGCAGTATTTT.